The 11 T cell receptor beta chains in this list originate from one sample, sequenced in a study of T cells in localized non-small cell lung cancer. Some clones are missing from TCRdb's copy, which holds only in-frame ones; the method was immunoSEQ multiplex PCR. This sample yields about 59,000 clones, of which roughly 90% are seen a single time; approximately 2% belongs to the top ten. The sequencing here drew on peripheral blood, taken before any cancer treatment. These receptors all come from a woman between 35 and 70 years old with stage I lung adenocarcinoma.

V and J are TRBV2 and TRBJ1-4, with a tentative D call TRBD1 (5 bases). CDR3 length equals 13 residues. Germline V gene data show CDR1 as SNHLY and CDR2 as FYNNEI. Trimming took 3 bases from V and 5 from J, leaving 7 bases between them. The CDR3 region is CASSEGGNEKLFF. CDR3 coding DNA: TGTGCCAGCAGTGAGGGGGGAAATGAAAAACTGTTTTTT. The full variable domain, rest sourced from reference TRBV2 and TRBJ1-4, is EPEVTQTPSHQVTQMGQEVILRCVPISNHLYFYWYRQILGQKVEFLVSFYNNEISEKSEIFDDQFSVERPDGSNFTLKIRSTKLEDSAMYFCASSEGGNEKLFFGSGTQLSVL.

CDR3 loop: CASSEDSRSAYGYTF. Written as DNA, the CDR3 is TGTGCCAGCAGTGAAGATTCCAGGTCCGCCTATGGCTACACCTTC. The V gene is TRBV2, the J gene TRBJ1-2; the D is unclear. Germline CDR1 reads SNHLY; CDR2 reads FYNNEI. The CDR3 covers 15 residues. V was pared by 1 base and J by 4 bases, with 13 bases between. Based on the CDR3 plus reference TRBV2 and TRBJ1-2, the full variable domain is EPEVTQTPSHQVTQMGQEVILRCVPISNHLYFYWYRQILGQKVEFLVSFYNNEISEKSEIFDDQFSVERPDGSNFTLKIRSTKLEDSAMYFCASSEDSRSAYGYTFGSGTRLTVV.

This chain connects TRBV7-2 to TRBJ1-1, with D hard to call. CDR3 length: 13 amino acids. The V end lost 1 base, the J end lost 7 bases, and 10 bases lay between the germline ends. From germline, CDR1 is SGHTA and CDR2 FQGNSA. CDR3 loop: CASSLGGRDEAFF. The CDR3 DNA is TGTGCCAGCAGCTTAGGCGGACGGGATGAAGCTTTCTTT. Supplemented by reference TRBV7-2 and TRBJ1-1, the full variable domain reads GAGVSQSPSNKVTEKGKDVELRCDPISGHTALYWYRQSLGQGLEFLIYFQGNSAPDKSGLPSDRFSAERTGGSVSTLTIQRTQQEDSAVYLCASSLGGRDEAFFGQGTRLTVV.

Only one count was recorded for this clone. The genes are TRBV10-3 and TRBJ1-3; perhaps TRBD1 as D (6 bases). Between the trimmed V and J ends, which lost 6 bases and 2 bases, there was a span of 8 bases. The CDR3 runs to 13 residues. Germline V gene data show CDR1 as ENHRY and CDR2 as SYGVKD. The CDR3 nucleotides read TGTGCCATCAGGGGGGGCCCTGGAAACACCATATATTTT. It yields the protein CAIRGGPGNTIYF.

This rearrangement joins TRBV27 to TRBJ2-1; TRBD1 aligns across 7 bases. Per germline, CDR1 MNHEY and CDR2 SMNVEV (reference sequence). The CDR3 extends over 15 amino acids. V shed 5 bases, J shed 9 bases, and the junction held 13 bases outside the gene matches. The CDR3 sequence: CASSVQGYGAIEQFF. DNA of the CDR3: TGTGCCAGCAGTGTACAGGGGTATGGGGCCATTGAGCAGTTCTTC.

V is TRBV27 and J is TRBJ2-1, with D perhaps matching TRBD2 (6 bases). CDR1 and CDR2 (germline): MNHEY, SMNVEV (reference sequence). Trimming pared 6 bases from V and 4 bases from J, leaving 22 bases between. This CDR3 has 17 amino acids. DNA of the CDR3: TGTGCCAGCAGCCCGGGGGTAGCGAGTGAGGGGTACAATGAGCAGTTCTTC. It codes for CASSPGVASEGYNEQFF.

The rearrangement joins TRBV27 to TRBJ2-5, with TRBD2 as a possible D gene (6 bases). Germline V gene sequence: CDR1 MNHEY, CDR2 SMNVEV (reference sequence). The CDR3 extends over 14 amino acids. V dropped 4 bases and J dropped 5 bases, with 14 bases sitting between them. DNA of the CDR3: TGTGCCAGCAGTTCCTTTACCCGGGGGGAGACCCAGTACTTC. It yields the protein CASSSFTRGETQYF.

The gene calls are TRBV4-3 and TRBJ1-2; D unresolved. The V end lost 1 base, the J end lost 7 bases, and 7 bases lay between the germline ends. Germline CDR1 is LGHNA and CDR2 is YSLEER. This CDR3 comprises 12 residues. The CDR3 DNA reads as TGCGCCAGCAGCCAAGGGGCGGGTGGCTACACCTTC. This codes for CASSQGAGGYTF.

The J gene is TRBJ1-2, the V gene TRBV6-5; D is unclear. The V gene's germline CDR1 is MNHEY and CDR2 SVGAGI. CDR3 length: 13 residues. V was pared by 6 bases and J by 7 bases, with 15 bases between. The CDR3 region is CASSAGFLTGYTF. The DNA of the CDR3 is TGTGCCAGCAGCGCCGGGTTCTTGACTGGCTACACCTTC.

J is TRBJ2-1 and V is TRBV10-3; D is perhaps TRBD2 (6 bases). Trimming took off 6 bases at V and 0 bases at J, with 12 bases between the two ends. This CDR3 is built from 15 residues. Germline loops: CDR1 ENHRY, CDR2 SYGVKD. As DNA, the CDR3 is TGTGCCATCAGCTGGGGCGGGAACTCCTACAATGAGCAGTTCTTC. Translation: CAISWGGNSYNEQFF.

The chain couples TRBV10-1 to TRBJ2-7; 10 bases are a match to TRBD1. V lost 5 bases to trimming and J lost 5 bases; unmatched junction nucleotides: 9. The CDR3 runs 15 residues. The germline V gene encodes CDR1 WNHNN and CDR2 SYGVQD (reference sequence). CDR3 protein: CASSQPGQGSNEQYF. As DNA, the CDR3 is TGCGCCAGCAGTCAACCGGGACAGGGGAGTAACGAGCAGTACTTC.